This TCR beta chain was retrieved from a study of blood T cell repertoires in COVID-19. Sequencing was performed with immunoSEQ multiplex PCR; in TCRdb, only in-frame clones are kept and a portion is missing. The repertoire holds 200,000 or so clones, with approximately 83% as singletons. Trimming left V 7 bases short and J 9 bases short, with 18 bases between. The CDR3 extends over 12 amino acids. Germline V lookup: CDR1 SQVTM, CDR2 ANQGSEA. This TCR derives from a man between 35 and 55 years old who had recovered from COVID-19. The specimen sequenced was PBMCs or T cells enriched from blood (not recorded which). This chain links TRBV29-1 with TRBJ1-2; unclear D gene. The CDR3 is CSANRDGGSYTF. The DNA for the CDR3 is TGCAGCGCCAACCGGGATGGCGGTAGCTACACCTTC.